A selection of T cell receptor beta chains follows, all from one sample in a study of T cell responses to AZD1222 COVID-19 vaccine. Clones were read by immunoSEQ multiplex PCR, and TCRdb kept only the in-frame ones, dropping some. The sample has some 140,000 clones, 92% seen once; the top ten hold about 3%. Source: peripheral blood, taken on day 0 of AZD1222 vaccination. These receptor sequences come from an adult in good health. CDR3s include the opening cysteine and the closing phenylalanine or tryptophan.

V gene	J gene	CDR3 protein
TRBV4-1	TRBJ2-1	CASSQASASSYNEQFF
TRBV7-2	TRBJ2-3	CASSSGRGRADTQYF
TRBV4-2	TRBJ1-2	CASSQVTGTGYGYTF
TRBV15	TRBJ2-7	CATSRGLAVYEQYF
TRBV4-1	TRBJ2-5	CASSQERRGQETQYF
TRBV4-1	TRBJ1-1	CASSQEQGGSAEAFF
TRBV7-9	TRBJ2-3	CASSLGIEGLGTDTQYF
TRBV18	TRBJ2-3	CASSTRESDTQYF
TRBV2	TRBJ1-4	CASSATGATNEKLFF
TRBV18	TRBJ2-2	CASSPQRGTVNTGELFF
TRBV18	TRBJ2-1	CASSPGLAGVNEQFF
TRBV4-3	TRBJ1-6	CASSQDSSGQARNSPLHF
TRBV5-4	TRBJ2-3	CASSSATDTQYF
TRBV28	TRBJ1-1	CASTVTDNANTEAFF
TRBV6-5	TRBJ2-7	CASRRNGGDPTEQYF
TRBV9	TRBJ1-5	CASSVDGDRNQPQHF
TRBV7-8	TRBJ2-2	CASNYNTGELFF
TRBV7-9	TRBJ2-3	CASSSKRLSTDTQYF
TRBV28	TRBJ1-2	CASRQQGATRANYGYTF
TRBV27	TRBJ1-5	CASSLQGEQPQHF
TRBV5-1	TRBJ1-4	CASSLDGTSTNEKLFF
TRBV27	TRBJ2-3	CASRPGLAPLSSTDTQYF